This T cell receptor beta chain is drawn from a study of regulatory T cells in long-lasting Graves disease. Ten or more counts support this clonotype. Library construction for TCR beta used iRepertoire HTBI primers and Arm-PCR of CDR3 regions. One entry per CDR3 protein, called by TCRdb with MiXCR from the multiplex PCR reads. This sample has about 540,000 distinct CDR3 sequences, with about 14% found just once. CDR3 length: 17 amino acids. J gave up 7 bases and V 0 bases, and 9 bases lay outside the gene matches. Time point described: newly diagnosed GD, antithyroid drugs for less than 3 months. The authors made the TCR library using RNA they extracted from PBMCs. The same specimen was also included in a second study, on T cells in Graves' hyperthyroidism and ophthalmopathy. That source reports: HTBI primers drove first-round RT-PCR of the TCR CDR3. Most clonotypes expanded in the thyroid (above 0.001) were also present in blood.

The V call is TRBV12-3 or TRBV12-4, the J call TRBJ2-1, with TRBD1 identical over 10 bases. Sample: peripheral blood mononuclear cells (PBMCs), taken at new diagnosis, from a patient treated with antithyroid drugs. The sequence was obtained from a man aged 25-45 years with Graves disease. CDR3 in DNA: TGTGCCAGCAGTTTAGCGCTCGGACAGGGGGTACGGAATGAGCAGTTCTTC. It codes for CASSLALGQGVRNEQFF.